The 22 T cell receptor beta chains below all came from one sample that was sequenced in a study of T cell changes during pregnancy in multiple sclerosis. TCRdb's copy holds only in-frame clones and misses some; the assay was immunoSEQ multiplex PCR. The sample shows approximately 40,000 clones, 88% of them seen only once. The sample in question was CD4+ T cells from peripheral blood mononuclear cells, obtained in the first trimester of pregnancy. Receptors were obtained from a female donor with multiple sclerosis, enrolled in a pregnancy study.

The chain is built from TRBV19 and TRBJ2-5; the match to TRBD2 covers 11 bases. The CDR3 runs 15 residues. The germline gives CDR1 LNHDA, CDR2 SQIVND (reference sequence). After removal of 3 bases from V and 1 base from J, the junction contained 1 base not matched to a gene. DNA of the CDR3: TGTGCCAGTAGTATCCTAGCGGGGGGCCAAGAGACCCAGTACTTC. It yields the protein CASSILAGGQETQYF.

V and J are TRBV6-5 and TRBJ2-7; no clear D gene. The CDR3 extends over 15 amino acids. V lost 6 bases and J 4 bases, leaving 19 bases between the germline ends. Germline CDR1 and CDR2: MNHEY and SVGAGI. CDR3 sequence: CASRPTVRSSYEQYF. In DNA form, the CDR3 reads TGTGCCAGCAGACCCACAGTCAGGTCCTCATACGAGCAGTACTTC.

This chain joins TRBV25-1 and TRBJ2-1; 9 bases line up with TRBD1. The CDR3 runs to 14 residues. V lost 6 bases to trimming and J lost 5 bases; unmatched junction nucleotides: 5. Germline values: CDR1 MGHDK, CDR2 SYGVNS. CDR3 DNA sequence: TGTGCCAGCAGAGAGACAGGGGGGCACAATGAGCAGTTCTTC. Its protein is CASRETGGHNEQFF.

This chain uses TRBV6-1 with TRBJ1-1, with TRBD1 matching over 7 bases. Trimming took 4 bases from V and 3 from J; bases not matched to a gene: 5. Germline V gives CDR1 MNHNS, CDR2 SASEGT. This CDR3 spans 14 amino acids. As DNA, the CDR3 is TGTGCCAGCAGTGTGGACAGGTTTTACACTGAAGCTTTCTTT. It yields the protein CASSVDRFYTEAFF.

CDR3 residues: CASSRPEFSSNYGYTF. CDR3 in DNA: TGCGCCAGCAGCCGCCCGGAGTTCTCTTCTAACTATGGCTACACCTTC. The gene calls are TRBV4-1 and TRBJ1-2; no definite D call. This CDR3 region has 16 residues. V was pared by 4 bases and J by 0 bases, with 15 bases between. Looked up from germline, CDR1 is MGHRA and CDR2 is YSYEKL.

This chain joins TRBV5-1 and TRBJ2-3; D might be TRBD1 (5 bases). The germline V gene encodes CDR1 SGHRS and CDR2 YFSETQ. The CDR3 extends over 14 amino acids. Trimming cost V 1 base and J 4 bases, with 10 bases left between them. CDR3 protein: CASSLPRAADTQYF. CDR3 nucleotide sequence: TGCGCCAGCAGCTTGCCCAGGGCAGCAGATACGCAGTATTTT.

The chain links TRBV19 to TRBJ2-6, with D unclear. Looked up from germline, CDR1 is LNHDA and CDR2 is SQIVND (reference sequence). This CDR3 comprises 17 residues. Between the trimmed V and J ends, which lost 5 bases and 0 bases, there was a span of 14 bases. The CDR3 here is CASSFPTRSSGANVLTF. The CDR3 nucleotides read TGTGCCAGTAGTTTTCCTACAAGGAGCTCTGGGGCCAACGTCCTGACTTTC.

J is TRBJ2-5 and V is TRBV27; D perhaps matches TRBD1 (6 bases). The CDR3 sequence is 16 residues long. V shed 5 bases and J shed 5 bases, with 21 bases lying between them. Germline values: CDR1 MNHEY, CDR2 SMNVEV (reference sequence). This chain's CDR3 is CASSPRATGRAETQYF. The CDR3 nucleotides read TGTGCCAGCAGTCCCCGGGCGACAGGTCGGGCCGAGACCCAGTACTTC.

This rearrangement joins TRBV6-5 to TRBJ2-1, with D perhaps matching TRBD2 (5 bases). The germline gives CDR1 MNHEY, CDR2 SVGAGI. The CDR3 sequence is 15 residues long. The V end lost 5 bases, the J end lost 3 bases, and 14 bases lay between the germline ends. CDR3 DNA: TGTGCCAGCAGTACGGGGAACCCCCACTACAATGAGCAGTTCTTC. Residues: CASSTGNPHYNEQFF.

CDR3 DNA sequence: TGCGCCAGCAGCGTACAGGGGCAGGGGGGTGAAAAACTGTTTTTT. It is translated as CASSVQGQGGEKLFF. The chain uses TRBV5-1 and TRBJ1-4, with 7 nucleotides matching TRBD1. Germline CDR1 reads SGHRS; CDR2 reads YFSETQ. CDR3 length: 15 amino acids. V was clipped by 4 bases and J by 7 bases; unmatched bases: 10.

This clone was detected a few times. This chain links TRBV19 with TRBJ2-2; possibly TRBD1 for D (6 bases). Germline V gene lookup returns CDR1 LNHDA and CDR2 SQIVND (reference sequence). This CDR3 spans 12 amino acids. Trimming took off 8 bases at V and 5 bases at J, with 9 bases between the two ends. The CDR3 region is CASRTGTGELFF. The CDR3, as DNA: TGTGCCAGTCGAACAGGGACCGGGGAGCTGTTTTTT.

The chain carries TRBV5-1 and TRBJ2-2; 12 bases map to TRBD2. Germline CDR1 and CDR2: SGHRS and YFSETQ. Trimming took 3 bases from V and 6 from J; bases not matched to a gene: 6. The CDR3 contains 16 residues. For the CDR3, the DNA is TGCGCCAGCAGCTCCACTGCTAGCGGGGGGGCCGGGGAGCTGTTTTTT. Its translation is CASSSTASGGAGELFF. Supplemented by reference TRBV5-1 and TRBJ2-2, the full variable domain reads KAGVTQTPRYLIKTRGQQVTLSCSPISGHRSVSWYQQTPGQGLQFLFEYFSETQRNKGNFPGRFSGRQFSNSRSEMNVSTLELGDSALYLCASSSTASGGAGELFFGEGSRLTVL.

The rearrangement links TRBV7-6 to TRBJ1-2, with 10 nucleotides matching TRBD1. The CDR3 has 15 amino acids. Germline CDR1 reads SGHVS; CDR2 reads FNYEAQ. With 5 bases clipped from V and 4 bases from J, the junction kept 7 bases outside the gene matches. The CDR3 bases are TGTGCCAGCAGCCCGGGACAGGGGAGGACCTATGGCTACACCTTC. Encoded protein: CASSPGQGRTYGYTF.

The V and J genes are TRBV4-1 and TRBJ2-7; D may be TRBD1 (6 bases). CDR1 and CDR2 from the germline V gene are MGHRA and YSYEKL. The CDR3 is made up of 16 amino acids. V gave up 0 bases and J gave up 2 bases, with 14 bases separating them. CDR3 nucleotide sequence: TGCGCCAGCAGCCAAGATGAGGCCGGACAGACCTACGAGCAGTACTTC. Encoded protein: CASSQDEAGQTYEQYF.

This chain uses TRBV30 with TRBJ1-4; possibly TRBD1 for D (6 bases). The V end was cut by 4 bases, the J end by 7 bases, with 19 bases between. The CDR3 runs 15 residues. Germline lookup yields CDR1 GTSNPN and CDR2 SVGIG (reference sequence). The CDR3 region has the DNA TGTGCCTGGACCCGCCCGCGGGGGCTCGGTGAAAAACTGTTTTTT. Protein: CAWTRPRGLGEKLFF.

The genes are TRBV6-1 and TRBJ1-2, with TRBD1 as a possible D gene (5 bases). Germline V gene sequence: CDR1 MNHNS, CDR2 SASEGT. Trimming cost V 2 bases and J 3 bases, with 13 bases left between them. The CDR3 has 15 amino acids. CDR3 protein: CASSETAGQDYGYTF. The CDR3 coding sequence is TGTGCCAGCAGTGAAACGGCAGGGCAGGACTATGGCTACACCTTC.

The chain carries TRBV6-5 and TRBJ1-5; D is uncertain. The germline V gene encodes CDR1 MNHEY and CDR2 SVGAGI. The V end lost 2 bases, the J end lost 0 bases, and 8 bases lay between the germline ends. The CDR3 is 15 residues long. The CDR3 DNA reads as TGTGCCAGCAGTTACAAGAGAGATAGCAATCAGCCCCAGCATTTT. Its protein is CASSYKRDSNQPQHF.

The J gene is TRBJ1-4, the V gene TRBV5-1; 8 bases align to TRBD1. The CDR3 extends over 14 amino acids. The V gene end was trimmed by 10 bases and the J gene end by 5 bases; junction bases not matched to a gene: 10. In germline, CDR1 is SGHRS, CDR2 YFSETQ. This chain's CDR3 is CAPPMDRDNEKLFF. For the CDR3, the DNA is TGCGCCCCCCCGATGGACAGGGACAATGAAAAACTGTTTTTT.

This chain connects TRBV10-3 to TRBJ1-2, with D uncertain. CDR3 size: 13 residues. Germline V gene lookup returns CDR1 ENHRY and CDR2 SYGVKD. V gave up 3 bases and J gave up 2 bases, with 7 bases separating them. The DNA for the CDR3 is TGTGCCATCAGTGAACTTTTCAACTATGGCTACACCTTC. This gives the protein CAISELFNYGYTF.

This clone was found a few times. The chain carries TRBV6-5 and TRBJ1-1; perhaps TRBD1 as D (6 bases). The CDR3 is 13 amino acids. Between the trimmed V and J ends, which lost 7 bases and 1 base, there was a span of 10 bases. Germline loops: CDR1 MNHEY, CDR2 SVGAGI. CDR3 region: CASIDRSNTEAFF. In DNA form, the CDR3 reads TGTGCCAGCATAGACAGGTCGAACACTGAAGCTTTCTTT.

This rearrangement joins TRBV27 to TRBJ1-1; D remains ambiguous. The V gene lost 4 bases and the J gene lost 2 bases, with 8 bases spanning the gap. The CDR3 runs 13 residues. CDR1 MNHEY and CDR2 SMNVEV come from the germline V gene (reference sequence). The CDR3 region is CASSSQVNTEAFF. The CDR3 DNA reads as TGTGCCAGCAGTTCCCAGGTAAACACTGAAGCTTTCTTT.

This chain uses TRBV4-2 with TRBJ2-7; 13 bases are a match to TRBD2. V trimming: 3 bases; J trimming: 3 bases; junction bases outside the gene matches: 14. The germline gives CDR1 LGHNA, CDR2 YNFKEQ. The CDR3 consists of 19 residues. The CDR3: CASSQTGTSGIPTNYEQYF. As DNA, the CDR3 is TGTGCCAGCAGCCAGACCGGGACTAGCGGGATTCCTACCAACTACGAGCAGTACTTC.